A single sample is the source of the 16 T cell receptor beta chains below, sequenced in a study of T cells after yellow fever vaccination. Each CDR3 protein is one row after TCRdb ran MiXCR on the 5' RACE reads. The sample has hundreds of thousands of distinct CDR3 sequences, roughly an eighth seen once. This specimen consisted of PBMCs, obtained on the day of the yellow fever booster vaccination. Every receptor here comes from a young man who received the YFV17D yellow fever vaccine.

In this sample, this clonotype turned up a few times. The V gene is TRBV5-1, the J gene TRBJ2-2; 10 positions agree with TRBD1. Germline-derived CDR1 and CDR2 are SGHRS and YFSETQ. CDR3 size: 18 residues. After removal of 3 bases from V and 6 bases from J, the junction contained 14 bases not matched to a gene. The CDR3 loop reads CASSSKKTTGGASGELFF. The CDR3 bases are TGCGCCAGCAGCTCCAAAAAAACGACAGGGGGCGCTTCCGGGGAGCTGTTTTTT. The variable domain in full, with the rest retrieved from reference TRBV5-1 and TRBJ2-2, is KAGVTQTPRYLIKTRGQQVTLSCSPISGHRSVSWYQQTPGQGLQFLFEYFSETQRNKGNFPGRFSGRQFSNSRSEMNVSTLELGDSALYLCASSSKKTTGGASGELFFGEGSRLTVL.

The table lists this clonotype with a few counts. This chain links TRBV10-2 with TRBJ2-2; possible D gene TRBD2, 5 bases. This CDR3 spans 15 amino acids. Germline V CDR1 and CDR2: WSHSY, SAAADI. V was cut by 11 bases and J by 3 bases, with 19 bases left in between. This chain's CDR3 is CAGRATFRDTGELFF. As DNA, the CDR3 is TGCGCCGGGAGAGCGACCTTTAGGGACACCGGGGAGCTGTTTTTT.

This clonotype was recorded many times. The CDR3 loop reads CASQRSAGPAYEQYF. The CDR3 DNA sequence: TGCGCCAGCCAGCGGTCAGCCGGCCCGGCGTACGAGCAGTACTTC. The chain uses TRBV5-1 and TRBJ2-7, with D maybe TRBD2 (5 bases). Trimming removed 7 bases at V and 4 bases at J, with 21 bases between. CDR1 is SGHRS, CDR2 YFSETQ, per germline. This CDR3 is built from 15 residues.

The chain uses TRBV20-1 and TRBJ1-2, with 7 nucleotides matching TRBD1. Germline V CDR1 and CDR2: DFQATT, SNEGSKA (reference sequence). The J segment lost 4 bases and the V segment lost 4 bases, leaving 12 bases of the junction unmatched. The CDR3 contains 15 residues. The CDR3 region has the DNA TGCAGTGCTAAGACAGGGTACAAACGGACCTATGGCTACACCTTC. This translates into CSAKTGYKRTYGYTF.

This clonotype came up a few times. This chain connects TRBV5-1 to TRBJ1-1; maybe TRBD1 (5 bases). Deletions cut 4 bases from V and 0 bases from J, with 10 bases between. This CDR3 is built from 14 residues. Germline CDR1 and CDR2: SGHRS and YFSETQ. This CDR3 is CASSHRSMNTEAFF. The DNA of the CDR3 is TGCGCCAGCAGCCACAGGTCAATGAACACTGAAGCTTTCTTT.

The V call is TRBV4-2, the J call TRBJ2-5; possibly TRBD1 for D (6 bases). This CDR3 region has 20 residues. Germline loops: CDR1 LGHNA, CDR2 YNFKEQ. The V end lost 4 bases, the J end lost 7 bases, and 34 bases lay between the germline ends. The CDR3 is CASSPGLRYRANQPPGTQYF. Written as DNA, the CDR3 is TGTGCCAGCAGCCCTGGACTCCGGTACAGGGCGAATCAACCTCCGGGGACCCAGTACTTC.

The CDR3 protein is CASSLRASESKNIQYF. DNA of the CDR3: TGTGCCAGCAGTTTACGAGCTTCCGAGAGCAAAAACATTCAGTACTTC. J is TRBJ2-4 and V is TRBV28; no clear D gene. V was shortened by 2 bases and J by 3 bases, with 14 bases between the two germline ends. The germline gives CDR1 MDHEN, CDR2 SYDVKM. The CDR3 covers 16 residues. Full variable domain (outside the CDR3, taken from reference TRBV28 and TRBJ2-4): DVKVTQSSRYLVKRTGEKVFLECVQDMDHENMFWYRQDPGLGLRLIYFSYDVKMKEKGDIPEGYSVSREKKERFSLILESASTNQTSMYLCASSLRASESKNIQYFGAGTRLSVL.

The chain uses TRBV25-1 and TRBJ2-7, with D possibly being TRBD1 (6 bases). V was clipped by 3 bases and J by 2 bases, with 11 bases between them. The germline V gene has CDR1 MGHDK and CDR2 SYGVNS. This CDR3 is 14 amino acids long. The CDR3 DNA reads TGTGCCAGCAGTGACCCGACAGGAACCTACGAGCAGTACTTC. Encoded protein: CASSDPTGTYEQYF.

This clonotype came up a few times. The chain uses TRBV5-6 and TRBJ1-5; the D is unclear. The ends were cut back, 0 bases at V and 2 bases at J, with 6 bases in the middle. Germline loops: CDR1 SGHDT, CDR2 YYEEEE. This CDR3 region has 14 residues. The CDR3 bases are TGTGCCAGCAGCTTGGGAGTTGGCAATCAGCCCCAGCATTTT. As protein: CASSLGVGNQPQHF.

This clonotype occurred many times. The V and J genes are TRBV9 and TRBJ2-7; 9 bases map to TRBD1. The junction had 8 bases not matched to a gene; V was cut back by 6 bases and J by 4 bases. There are 14 residues in the CDR3. Germline V lookup: CDR1 SGDLS, CDR2 YYNGEE. CDR3 DNA sequence: TGTGCCAGCACCCGGACAGGGGATTCGTACGAGCAGTACTTC. Its translation is CASTRTGDSYEQYF.

This clonotype was observed a few times. This chain joins TRBV5-1 and TRBJ2-3, with 11 bases fitting TRBD2. The CDR3 extends over 15 amino acids. The V gene end was trimmed by 7 bases and the J gene end by 8 bases; junction bases not matched to a gene: 12. Germline lookup yields CDR1 SGHRS and CDR2 YFSETQ. The CDR3 bases are TGCGCCAGCGGACAGGAACTAGCGGGAGTTGGTACGCAGTATTTT. Translation gives CASGQELAGVGTQYF.

This clonotype was counted many times. The chain is built from TRBV12-3 or TRBV12-4 and TRBJ1-1, with 7 bases identical to TRBD1. The CDR3 covers 14 residues. The ends lost 5 bases at V and 0 bases at J; junction bases unmatched: 3. CDR3 nucleotides: TGTGCCAGCAGTCTCGACAGGGTGAACACTGAAGCTTTCTTT. It encodes CASSLDRVNTEAFF.

This clonotype was picked up a small number of times. V is TRBV20-1 and J is TRBJ2-5; 10 nucleotides agree with TRBD2. The germline V gene has CDR1 DFQATT and CDR2 SNEGSKA (reference sequence). The CDR3 sequence is 13 residues long. Unmatched junction bases numbered 4, after V lost 6 bases and J lost 3 bases. Written as DNA, the CDR3 is TGCAGTGCAAGGACTAGCGGAAAAGAGACCCAGTACTTC. Translated, it gives CSARTSGKETQYF.

This clonotype has only a few counts. This may be a read error, as it is one base from a much larger clone. The chain links TRBV7-2 to TRBJ2-7; 7 bases agree with TRBD1. The germline V gene encodes CDR1 SGHTA and CDR2 FQGNSA. V gave up 5 bases and J gave up 3 bases; unmatched junction bases: 4. The CDR3 contains 13 residues. The CDR3 DNA follows: TGTGCCAGCAGCCTTGGGACAGTCTACGAGCAGTACTTC. Protein product: CASSLGTVYEQYF.

This clonotype has a handful of counts. V and J are TRBV7-2 and TRBJ1-1; D is ambiguous. The CDR3 spans 13 residues. CDR1 is SGHTA, CDR2 FQGNSA, per germline. Trimming took off 4 bases at V and 7 bases at J, with 13 bases between the two ends. This chain's CDR3 is CASSSAGSLEAFF. CDR3 sequence (DNA): TGTGCCAGCAGCTCCGCGGGATCCCTTGAAGCTTTCTTT.

J is TRBJ2-1 and V is TRBV30, with D possibly matching TRBD2 (7 bases). The CDR3 has 14 residues. Between the trimmed V and J ends, which lost 4 bases and 6 bases, there was a span of 16 bases. Per germline, CDR1 GTSNPN and CDR2 SVGIG (reference sequence). CDR3 region: CAWIRWGGGNEQFF. The CDR3 region has the DNA TGTGCCTGGATCCGATGGGGAGGGGGCAATGAGCAGTTCTTC.